These 11 T cell receptor beta chains share one sample of origin, sequenced in a study of CD8 T cells in ankylosing spondylitis. From the 5' RACE reads, TCRdb called clonotypes with MiXCR, one entry per CDR3 protein. The sample carries around 39,000 distinct CDR3 sequences, around 10% recorded once. Sequencing was performed on synovial fluid, either unsorted or a sorted T cell fraction (not recorded which). Every receptor here comes from a male donor with ankylosing spondylitis.

A few counts support this clonotype. The chain links TRBV7-3 to TRBJ2-3, with TRBD2 matching 8 bases. V was clipped by 2 bases and J by 1 base; unmatched bases: 2. CDR3 size: 15 residues. Germline V gene data show CDR1 as SGHTA and CDR2 as FQGTGA. The CDR3 here is CASSLGAGGTDTQYF. CDR3 nucleotide sequence: TGTGCCAGCAGCTTAGGAGCGGGGGGCACAGATACGCAGTATTTT.

This clonotype was observed at least ten times. The gene calls are TRBV5-1 and TRBJ1-4; D tentatively reads TRBD1 or TRBD2 (6 bases each). The DNA end is more similar to TRBJ2-2, so the J call may be wrong. CDR1 is SGHRS and CDR2 is YFSETQ in the germline V gene. The length of the CDR3 is 12 residues. CDR3 sequence: CASSAGGQELFF. The CDR3 nucleotides read TGCGCCAGCAGCGCCGGGGGACAGGAGCTGTTTTTT.

This clonotype was recorded many times. The V gene is TRBV6-2 or TRBV6-3, the J gene TRBJ2-1; 10 bases align to TRBD2. CDR1 is MNHEY and CDR2 is SVGEGT in the germline V gene. CDR3 size: 14 residues. V lost 7 bases to trimming and J lost 4 bases; unmatched junction nucleotides: 4. The DNA of the CDR3 is TGTGCCAGCACAGCGGGAGGGGATTACAATGAGCAGTTCTTC. Amino acids: CASTAGGDYNEQFF.

This clonotype turned up a few times. CDR3 sequence (DNA): TGTGCCAGCAGTTTTGGGGTTAGCAATCAGCCCCAGCATTTT. Residues: CASSFGVSNQPQHF. The chain is built from TRBV28 and TRBJ1-5, with no clear D. The CDR3 extends over 14 amino acids. Germline lookup yields CDR1 MDHEN and CDR2 SYDVKM. V shed 3 bases and J shed 0 bases, with 6 bases lying between them. Together with reference TRBV28 and TRBJ1-5, the CDR3 gives the full variable domain: DVKVTQSSRYLVKRTGEKVFLECVQDMDHENMFWYRQDPGLGLRLIYFSYDVKMKEKGDIPEGYSVSREKKERFSLILESASTNQTSMYLCASSFGVSNQPQHFGDGTRLSIL.

This clonotype was found many times. The V and J genes are TRBV2 and TRBJ2-7, with TRBD1 identical over 8 bases. Germline lookup yields CDR1 SNHLY and CDR2 FYNNEI. V lost 9 bases, J lost 0 bases, and 7 bases stayed unmatched. This CDR3 has 14 amino acids. CDR3 coding DNA: TGTGCCAGTCCCGGACAGGGTGGCTCCTACGAGCAGTACTTC. This codes for CASPGQGGSYEQYF.

V and J are TRBV28 and TRBJ1-1; TRBD1 might be the D (6 bases). V dropped 10 bases and J dropped 1 base, with 16 bases sitting between them. The length of the CDR3 is 14 residues. CDR1 is MDHEN, CDR2 SYDVKM, per germline. The chain's CDR3 is CATGKQGGNTEAFF. CDR3 DNA: TGTGCCACCGGGAAACAGGGAGGGAACACTGAAGCTTTCTTT. The full variable domain, its missing parts supplied by reference TRBV28 and TRBJ1-1, is DVKVTQSSRYLVKRTGEKVFLECVQDMDHENMFWYRQDPGLGLRLIYFSYDVKMKEKGDIPEGYSVSREKKERFSLILESASTNQTSMYLCATGKQGGNTEAFFGQGTRLTVV.

The gene calls are TRBV20-1 and TRBJ1-1; D is perhaps TRBD1 (6 bases). Trimming removed 3 bases from V and 0 bases from J, with 14 bases in between. The CDR3 runs 15 residues. Germline V gene data show CDR1 as DFQATT and CDR2 as SNEGSKA (reference sequence). In DNA, the CDR3 is TGCAGTGCTAGTTCGGGACACGAGATGAACACTGAAGCTTTCTTT. Translating it yields CSASSGHEMNTEAFF.

This clonotype showed up just a few times. The J gene is TRBJ2-7, the V gene TRBV14, with no clear D. The V gene's germline CDR1 is SGHDN and CDR2 FVKESK. Trimming left V 4 bases short and J 0 bases short, with 10 bases between. CDR3 length equals 14 residues. The CDR3 bases are TGTGCCAGCAGCCCGGGCTCCTCCTCCTACGAGCAGTACTTC. Translation gives CASSPGSSSYEQYF.

This clonotype was observed a few times. J is TRBJ2-5 and V is TRBV11-2; a weak D match, TRBD1 (6 bases). This CDR3 contains 18 residues. Germline V lookup: CDR1 SGHAT, CDR2 FQNNGV. V lost 4 bases, J lost 2 bases, and 23 bases lay in between. The CDR3 region is CASSYIFFRGWEQETQYF. The CDR3 DNA follows: TGTGCCAGCAGCTACATATTTTTCAGGGGTTGGGAGCAAGAGACCCAGTACTTC.

The chain couples TRBV19 to TRBJ1-2, with D tentatively TRBD1 (6 bases). V was trimmed by 0 bases and J by 4 bases, leaving 9 bases between them. The CDR3 runs 14 residues. Germline CDR1 is LNHDA and CDR2 is SQIVND (reference sequence). The CDR3 DNA reads as TGTGCCAGTAGTATAGAACAGGGTCGCTATGGCTACACCTTC. Amino acids: CASSIEQGRYGYTF.

The sample holds many counts of this clonotype. The chain links TRBV20-1 to TRBJ2-1; no clear D gene. Trimming cost V 1 base and J 9 bases, with 25 bases left between them. Germline CDR1 and CDR2: DFQATT and SNEGSKA (reference sequence). There are 17 residues in the CDR3. The CDR3 coding sequence is TGCAGTGCTAGAGCTCTCGAATTAATGGTATCGCAGCGTGAGCAGTTCTTC. Translated: CSARALELMVSQREQFF.